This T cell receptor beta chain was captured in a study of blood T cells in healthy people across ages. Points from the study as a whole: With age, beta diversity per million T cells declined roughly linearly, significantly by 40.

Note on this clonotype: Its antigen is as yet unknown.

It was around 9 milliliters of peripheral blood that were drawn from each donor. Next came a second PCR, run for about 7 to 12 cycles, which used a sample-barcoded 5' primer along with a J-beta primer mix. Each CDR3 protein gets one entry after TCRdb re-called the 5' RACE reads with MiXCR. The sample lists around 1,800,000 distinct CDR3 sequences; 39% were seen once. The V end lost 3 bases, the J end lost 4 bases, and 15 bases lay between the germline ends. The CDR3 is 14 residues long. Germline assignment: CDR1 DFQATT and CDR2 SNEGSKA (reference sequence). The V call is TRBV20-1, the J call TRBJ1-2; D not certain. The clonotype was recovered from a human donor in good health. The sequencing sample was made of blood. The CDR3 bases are TGCAGTGCTAGCGAAGGGTGGGTGACCTATGGCTACACCTTC. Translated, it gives CSASEGWVTYGYTF.